The 25 T cell receptor beta chains given below trace back to one sample, sequenced in a study of cytotoxic CD8 clonotypes in ibrutinib-treated CLL. Sequenced by immunoSEQ multiplex PCR; TCRdb stores in-frame clones only, minus some. Of about 40,000 clones listed, about two thirds were seen once; the top ten hold approximately 7.7%. The sample was PBMCs, taken at disease progression, from a patient treated with ibrutinib. Receptors were obtained from a human donor with chronic lymphocytic leukemia.

The gene calls are TRBV5-1 and TRBJ2-7; 7 bases are a match to TRBD1. The V gene end was trimmed by 1 base and the J gene end by 5 bases; junction bases not matched to a gene: 6. CDR1 SGHRS and CDR2 YFSETQ come from the germline V gene. This CDR3 contains 14 residues. CDR3 bases: TGCGCCAGCAGCTTGTCCGGCAGGGGGAACGAGCAGTACTTC. This gives the protein CASSLSGRGNEQYF.

V and J are TRBV9 and TRBJ2-5, with D hard to call. This CDR3 is built from 14 residues. Germline CDR1 and CDR2: SGDLS and YYNGEE. V was cut by 3 bases and J by 9 bases, with 18 bases left in between. The CDR3 here is CASSAGEYGASQYF. In DNA form, the CDR3 reads TGTGCCAGCAGCGCCGGCGAATACGGAGCCTCCCAGTACTTC. Full variable domain (missing parts from reference TRBV9 and TRBJ2-5): DSGVTQTPKHLITATGQRVTLRCSPRSGDLSVYWYQQSLDQGLQFLIQYYNGEERAKGNILERFSAQQFPDLHSELNLSSLELGDSALYFCASSAGEYGASQYFGPGTRLLVL.

This sequence joins TRBV7-9 and TRBJ1-5; D is uncertain. Germline V gene data show CDR1 as SEHNR and CDR2 as FQNEAQ (reference sequence). The V end was cut by 5 bases, the J end by 3 bases, with 11 bases between. This CDR3 is built from 14 residues. The CDR3 loop reads CASSPGRNNQPQHF. The CDR3 nucleotides read TGTGCCAGCAGCCCCGGGAGGAACAATCAGCCCCAGCATTTT.

Concerning this clone itself: One junction end does not reproduce the germline sequence, and a read error may be involved. The chain uses TRBV19 and TRBJ1-1, with TRBD1 as a possible D gene (5 bases). The CDR3 runs to 13 residues. Germline loops: CDR1 LNHDA, CDR2 SQIVND (reference sequence). The chain's CDR3 is CASSSGLNSEAFF. CDR3 coding DNA: TGTGCCAGTAGTTCAGGGTTGAACTCTGAAGCTTTCTTT.

The chain recombines TRBV4-3 with TRBJ1-2; TRBD1 might be the D (5 bases). This CDR3 region has 15 residues. Between the trimmed V and J ends, which lost 0 bases and 4 bases, there was a span of 12 bases. CDR1 LGHNA and CDR2 YSLEER come from the germline V gene. CDR3 residues: CASSQDPTDPYGYTF. The CDR3 DNA follows: TGCGCCAGCAGCCAAGACCCGACAGACCCCTATGGCTACACCTTC.

The rearrangement links TRBV7-2 to TRBJ2-2; D remains ambiguous. This CDR3 has 15 amino acids. The V and J ends lost 6 bases and 0 bases respectively, with 11 bases between them. CDR1 and CDR2 from the germline V gene are SGHTA and FQGNSA. The CDR3 DNA reads TGTGCCAGCAGTCCCGACTCGACGAACACCGGGGAGCTGTTTTTT. Residues: CASSPDSTNTGELFF.

This clone has only a few counts. This chain uses TRBV27 with TRBJ2-7, with TRBD2 matching over 10 bases. The length of the CDR3 is 14 residues. Germline CDR1 reads MNHEY; CDR2 reads SMNVEV (reference sequence). The V and J ends lost 4 bases and 3 bases, in that order; junction bases with no gene match: 3. The CDR3 reads CASSSLAGDYEQYF. CDR3 coding DNA: TGTGCCAGCAGTTCCCTAGCGGGAGACTACGAGCAGTACTTC.

This chain connects TRBV2 to TRBJ1-1; 7 nucleotides agree with TRBD1. Trimming removed 5 bases from V and 3 bases from J; junction bases left unmatched: 9. Per the germline V gene, CDR1 is SNHLY and CDR2 is FYNNEI. This CDR3 is built from 15 residues. CDR3 sequence reads: CASSLQGIGYTEAFF. In nucleotides, the CDR3 is TGTGCCAGCAGTCTACAGGGGATTGGGTACACTGAAGCTTTCTTT.

The rearrangement links TRBV20-1 to TRBJ2-7; no reliable D call. The germline V gene has CDR1 DFQATT and CDR2 SNEGSKA (reference sequence). This CDR3 has 11 residues. With 5 bases removed from V and 3 bases from J, the gap between germline ends came to 8 bases. The CDR3 loop is CSARQLYEQYF. CDR3 nucleotides: TGCAGTGCTCGGCAACTCTACGAGCAGTACTTC.

This chain joins TRBV27 and TRBJ1-2; D remains ambiguous. Trimming cost V 5 bases and J 0 bases, with 1 base left between them. From germline, CDR1 is MNHEY and CDR2 SMNVEV (reference sequence). The CDR3 contains 11 residues. CDR3 DNA sequence: TGTGCCAGCAGTCCTAACTATGGCTACACCTTC. As protein: CASSPNYGYTF.

The J gene is TRBJ2-6, the V gene TRBV4-3; D is unresolved. CDR3 length equals 13 residues. Germline CDR1 LGHNA, CDR2 YSLEER. Trimming took off 6 bases at V and 2 bases at J, with 5 bases between the two ends. CDR3 bases: TGCGCCAGCAGGAGAGCTGGGGCCAACGTCCTGACTTTC. It codes for CASRRAGANVLTF.

The V and J genes are TRBV5-1 and TRBJ2-3, with no clear D. The V gene lost 2 bases and the J gene lost 0 bases, with 1 base spanning the gap. The CDR3 is made up of 12 amino acids. Germline loops: CDR1 SGHRS, CDR2 YFSETQ. This CDR3 is CASSFSTDTQYF. Written as DNA, the CDR3 is TGCGCCAGCAGCTTTAGCACAGATACGCAGTATTTT.

The J gene is TRBJ2-7, the V gene TRBV19; TRBD2 is a possible D gene (5 bases). Trimming took off 4 bases at V and 2 bases at J, with 9 bases between the two ends. Per germline, CDR1 LNHDA and CDR2 SQIVND (reference sequence). CDR3 length equals 13 residues. Here the CDR3 DNA reads TGTGCCAGTAGTACAGGACTCACCTACGAGCAGTACTTC. Protein product: CASSTGLTYEQYF.

V usage is TRBV7-8 and J usage is TRBJ1-3, with a weak D call TRBD1 (5 bases). CDR1 SGHVS and CDR2 FQNEAQ come from the germline V gene. V was shortened by 5 bases and J by 0 bases, with 17 bases between the two germline ends. The CDR3 sequence is 17 residues long. The CDR3 DNA is TGTGCCAGCAGCCTCCGGGCGGGGCTGAGCTCTGGAAACACCATATATTTT. Protein product: CASSLRAGLSSGNTIYF.

V usage is TRBV5-4 and J usage is TRBJ2-5; D gene uncertain. The germline V and J ends were trimmed by 5 bases and 0 bases, with 8 bases remaining between them. CDR1 and CDR2 from the germline V gene are SGHNT and YYREEE (reference sequence). The CDR3 spans 13 residues. In nucleotides, the CDR3 is TGTGCCAGCAGGCGGAACAACCAAGAGACCCAGTACTTC. Its translation: CASRRNNQETQYF.

The table lists this clone with a count of one. The rearrangement uses TRBV5-1 and TRBJ2-1; D perhaps matches TRBD2 (6 bases). There are 14 residues in the CDR3. V dropped 7 bases and J dropped 6 bases, with 17 bases sitting between them. Germline values: CDR1 SGHRS, CDR2 YFSETQ. CDR3 DNA sequence: TGCGCCAGCCGTCTCGCGGGAAGGGGCAATGAGCAGTTCTTC. It yields the protein CASRLAGRGNEQFF.

V and J are TRBV5-4 and TRBJ2-7; 8 nucleotides match TRBD2. The ends lost 3 bases at V and 2 bases at J; junction bases unmatched: 7. Per the germline V gene, CDR1 is SGHNT and CDR2 is YYREEE (reference sequence). The CDR3 is 15 residues long. The CDR3: CASSSPRTSTYEQYF. DNA of the CDR3: TGTGCCAGCAGCTCCCCGCGGACTAGCACCTACGAGCAGTACTTC.

This rearrangement joins TRBV19 to TRBJ1-3, with D perhaps matching TRBD1 (5 bases). This CDR3 spans 14 amino acids. CDR1 is LNHDA and CDR2 is SQIVND in the germline V gene (reference sequence). V lost 7 bases and J 5 bases, leaving 15 bases between the germline ends. The CDR3 here is CASNPREGRNTIYF. The CDR3 region has the DNA TGTGCCAGTAACCCGCGGGAGGGGAGAAACACCATATATTTT. Filled out from reference TRBV19 and TRBJ1-3, the complete variable domain reads DGGITQSPKYLFRKEGQNVTLSCEQNLNHDAMYWYRQDPGQGLRLIYYSQIVNDFQKGDIAEGYSVSREKKESFPLTVTSAQKNPTAFYLCASNPREGRNTIYFGEGSWLTVV.

The CDR3 sequence: CASSFGLDDYNEQFF. The CDR3 coding sequence is TGTGCCAGCAGCTTCGGGCTAGATGACTACAATGAGCAGTTCTTC. The chain combines TRBV7-6 with TRBJ2-1; D is uncertain. This CDR3 has 15 residues. Germline assignment: CDR1 SGHVS and CDR2 FNYEAQ. V lost 3 bases and J lost 3, with 12 bases in between.

The J gene is TRBJ2-6, the V gene TRBV4-3; unclear D gene. The germline CDR1 and CDR2 sequences are LGHNA and YSLEER. This CDR3 is 16 amino acids long. V lost 0 bases to trimming and J lost 0 bases, with 6 bases between them. The CDR3 bases are TGCGCCAGCAGCCAAGAGCGCTCCTCTGGGGCCAACGTCCTGACTTTC. Translating gives CASSQERSSGANVLTF.

The chain employs TRBV6-6 and TRBJ1-2; the D is unclear. From germline, CDR1 is MNHNY and CDR2 SVGAGI (reference sequence). The CDR3 covers 15 residues. V was pared by 0 bases and J by 5 bases, with 13 bases between. The CDR3 DNA sequence: TGTGCCAGCAGTTACTCTTGGGCGGCAGGATATGGCTACACCTTC. This translates into CASSYSWAAGYGYTF.

The rearrangement joins TRBV5-1 to TRBJ2-2; a weak D match, TRBD1 (5 bases). Germline CDR1 reads SGHRS; CDR2 reads YFSETQ. With 3 bases removed from V and 0 bases from J, the gap between germline ends came to 9 bases. The CDR3 extends over 15 amino acids. CDR3 nucleotides: TGCGCCAGCAGCTCGGACACCCCGAACACCGGGGAGCTGTTTTTT. The encoded protein is CASSSDTPNTGELFF. The full variable domain, rest sourced from reference TRBV5-1 and TRBJ2-2, is KAGVTQTPRYLIKTRGQQVTLSCSPISGHRSVSWYQQTPGQGLQFLFEYFSETQRNKGNFPGRFSGRQFSNSRSEMNVSTLELGDSALYLCASSSDTPNTGELFFGEGSRLTVL.

The CDR3 here is CASSLGTGDGKFF. The CDR3 nucleotides are TGCGCCAGCAGCTTGGGGACAGGGGATGGGAAGTTCTTC. The rearrangement links TRBV5-1 to TRBJ2-1, with 9 bases aligning to TRBD1. Germline CDR1 is SGHRS and CDR2 is YFSETQ. CDR3 length: 13 amino acids. The V and J ends lost 0 bases and 14 bases, in that order; junction bases with no gene match: 6. Full variable domain (rest looked up from reference TRBV5-1 and TRBJ2-1): KAGVTQTPRYLIKTRGQQVTLSCSPISGHRSVSWYQQTPGQGLQFLFEYFSETQRNKGNFPGRFSGRQFSNSRSEMNVSTLELGDSALYLCASSLGTGDGKFFGPGTRLTVL.

The chain links TRBV5-1 to TRBJ2-1, with 8 bases that match TRBD1. This CDR3 is built from 13 residues. The germline gives CDR1 SGHRS, CDR2 YFSETQ. Losses at the gene ends were 6 bases for V and 5 bases for J; bases not matched to a gene: 4. The CDR3 DNA follows: TGCGCCAGCAACCAGGGGGCAAACAATGAGCAGTTCTTC. Translation gives CASNQGANNEQFF.

The V call is TRBV6-1, the J call TRBJ2-2, with 10 nucleotides matching TRBD1. The ends lost 3 bases at V and 4 bases at J; junction bases unmatched: 5. In germline, CDR1 is MNHNS, CDR2 SASEGT. This CDR3 has 16 amino acids. CDR3 DNA sequence: TGTGCCAGCAGTGACGGGACAGGGGTGATCACCGGGGAGCTGTTTTTT. Encoded protein: CASSDGTGVITGELFF.